Here is one TCR beta chain with its context. Authors' processing steps: The assay estimated nucleated cells by amplifying reference gene primers. Here immunoSEQ multiplex PCR was the method, and the copy in TCRdb shows in-frame clones only, minus some. Clonal size and the V and J genes are those of that table, whereas D and trimming came from the DNA. The sample has over 70,000 clones; roughly 90% are singletons. This entry belongs to a study of blood T cell repertoires in COVID-19. Study summary: Italy, Spain and the United States were the sources of the convalescent and acute COVID-19 samples.

Looked up from germline, CDR1 is LNHNV and CDR2 is YYDKDF (reference sequence). V was clipped by 2 bases and J by 2 bases; unmatched bases: 8. The CDR3 is 16 amino acids. The V call is TRBV15, the J call TRBJ1-2; TRBD1 agrees at 7 bases. The material sequenced was peripheral blood. This TCR was recovered from a woman over 75 with active or convalescent COVID-19. The CDR3 sequence: CATSRSSGTVNYGYTF. For the CDR3, the DNA is TGTGCCACCAGCAGATCTTCCGGGACAGTAAACTATGGCTACACCTTC.